The source of this T cell receptor (beta chain) is a study of post-analysis software for immune sequencing data. Study-wide points: Relative to controls, patients with multiple sclerosis showed significantly lower normalized Chao1 diversity.

Tagging with unique molecular identifiers was a feature of the TCR beta cDNA libraries. In TCRdb, the PCR reads were re-called with MiXCR into one record per CDR3 protein. The data contain around 500,000 distinct CDR3 sequences, around a third of them seen just once; the ten biggest clones take up 5% to 6%. This clonotype was recorded a few times. Antigen unknown. The specimen sequenced was blood. The receptor comes from a girl younger than 18 with multiple sclerosis.

The CDR3 is CASALGGRRDEKLFF. As DNA, the CDR3 is TGTGCCAGCGCTTTGGGGGGGCGCCGGGATGAAAAACTGTTTTTT. The rearrangement joins TRBV11-2 to TRBJ1-4; maybe TRBD1 (6 bases). This CDR3 is built from 15 residues. Germline assignment: CDR1 SGHAT and CDR2 FQNNGV. V lost 8 bases and J lost 6, with 19 bases in between. Variable domain in full (rest from reference TRBV11-2 and TRBJ1-4): EAGVAQSPRYKIIEKRQSVAFWCNPISGHATLYWYQQILGQGPKLLIQFQNNGVVDDSQLPKDRFSAERLKGVDSTLKIQPAKLEDSAVYLCASALGGRRDEKLFFGSGTQLSVL.